These 5 T cell receptor beta chains came from one sample sequenced in a study of CD8 T cells in ankylosing spondylitis. In TCRdb, the 5' RACE reads were re-called with MiXCR into one record per CDR3 protein. There are about 540,000 distinct CDR3 sequences in the sample; 10% to 15% occur only once, and about 6.8% lies in the top ten. Points from the study as a whole: In ankylosing spondylitis blood, a motif of about 8 highly homologous TCR beta variants appeared characteristic.

Antigens for these TCRs are unknown. The sample comprised blood, either unsorted or a sorted T cell fraction (not recorded which). The receptors were sampled from a male donor with ankylosing spondylitis.

This clonotype was found a few times. This chain links TRBV19 with TRBJ1-3, with TRBD1 as a possible D gene (5 bases). V dropped 3 bases and J dropped 5 bases, with 11 bases sitting between them. Germline V gene sequence: CDR1 LNHDA, CDR2 SQIVND (reference sequence). The CDR3 is 14 amino acids. CDR3 sequence reads: CASSMFDSRNTIYF. The CDR3 DNA reads as TGTGCCAGTAGTATGTTCGACAGCCGAAACACCATATATTTT.

Only a few counts were recorded for this clonotype. This sequence joins TRBV7-9 and TRBJ2-3, with D possibly called TRBD1 or TRBD2 (5 bases each). The germline CDR1 and CDR2 sequences are SEHNR and FQNEAQ (reference sequence). Trimming left V 6 bases short and J 0 bases short, with 16 bases between. CDR3 size: 16 residues. Here the CDR3 DNA reads TGTGCCAGCAGACCATACGGGGACCCAAGCACAGATACGCAGTATTTT. This codes for CASRPYGDPSTDTQYF. The whole variable domain, remainder taken from reference TRBV7-9 and TRBJ2-3, is DTGVSQNPRHKITKRGQNVTFRCDPISEHNRLYWYRQTLGQGPEFLTYFQNEAQLEKSRLLSDRFSAERPKGSFSTLEIQRTEQGDSAMYLCASRPYGDPSTDTQYFGPGTRLTVL.

The chain has TRBV5-6 and TRBJ1-2; D gene unclear. CDR1 and CDR2 (germline): SGHDT, YYEEEE. The CDR3 has 15 residues. The V and J ends lost 4 bases and 3 bases respectively, with 16 bases between them. Written as DNA, the CDR3 is TGTGCCAGCAGCCAGCCGTCAATCCTCGACTATGGCTACACCTTC. Translated, it gives CASSQPSILDYGYTF.

This sequence joins TRBV7-2 and TRBJ2-1, with 7 bases matching TRBD2. V lost 5 bases, J lost 5 bases, and 12 bases stayed unmatched. The CDR3 runs to 16 residues. CDR1 SGHTA and CDR2 FQGNSA come from the germline V gene. CDR3 amino acids: CASSPSLAAGNNEQFF. The CDR3 DNA reads as TGTGCCAGCAGCCCTAGCCTAGCGGCAGGCAACAATGAGCAGTTCTTC.

This sequence joins TRBV11-2 and TRBJ1-1, with D unresolved. Trimming removed 5 bases at V and 3 bases at J, with 13 bases between. This CDR3 is 14 amino acids long. In germline, CDR1 is SGHAT, CDR2 FQNNGV. The CDR3 is CASSPVFGDTEAFF. DNA for the CDR3: TGTGCCAGCAGCCCGGTTTTTGGAGACACTGAAGCTTTCTTT. Based on the CDR3 plus reference TRBV11-2 and TRBJ1-1, the full variable domain is EAGVAQSPRYKIIEKRQSVAFWCNPISGHATLYWYQQILGQGPKLLIQFQNNGVVDDSQLPKDRFSAERLKGVDSTLKIQPAKLEDSAVYLCASSPVFGDTEAFFGQGTRLTVV.